These T cell receptor beta chains were read from a single sample in a study of blood T cell repertoires in COVID-19. Sequencing was performed with immunoSEQ multiplex PCR; in TCRdb, only in-frame clones are kept and a portion is missing. Here the sample spans about 35,000 clones, about 90% being singletons. The specimen sequenced was peripheral blood. The source of these receptors is a woman between 70 and 85 years old with active COVID-19. CDR3s include the opening cysteine and the closing phenylalanine or tryptophan. The D gene is left open where the match is weak. Clone size appears in some rows only: once, few, many, or a class for an expanded clone.

length	V	D	size	J	CDR3	DNA
13	TRBV7-2	NA	NA	TRBJ1-3	CASSPRIGNTIYF	TGTGCCAGCAGCCCCAGGATTGGAAACACCATATATTTT
17	TRBV5-6	TRBD1	NA	TRBJ1-4	CASSRDLTGGFGEKLFF	TGTGCCAGCAGCCGAGATCTTACAGGGGGCTTTGGTGAAAAACTGTTTTTT
18	TRBV4-1	TRBD2	NA	TRBJ2-2	CASSQDLRASGLVGELFF	TGCGCCAGCAGCCAAGATCTTCGGGCTAGCGGCCTAGTCGGGGAGCTGTTTTTT
15	TRBV11-3	NA	NA	TRBJ2-5	CASSLGRGQQETQYF	TGTGCCAGCAGCTTGGGAAGGGGACAACAAGAGACCCAGTACTTC
16	TRBV11-3	TRBD2	NA	TRBJ2-3	CASSPGTSGGADTQYF	TGTGCCAGCAGCCCCGGGACTAGCGGGGGGGCAGATACGCAGTATTTT
15	TRBV19	NA	NA	TRBJ1-6	CASSPQRVGSSPLHF	TGTGCCAGTAGTCCTCAAAGGGTGGGGAGTTCACCCCTCCACTTT
19	TRBV3-1/TRBV3-2	NA	NA	TRBJ1-1	CASSQGEKAWVRGGTEAFF	TGTGCCAGCAGCCAAGGAGAGAAAGCCTGGGTACGAGGGGGCACTGAAGCTTTCTTT
16	TRBV5-1	TRBD1	NA	TRBJ1-6	CASSLDTDRGVSPLHF	TGCGCCAGCAGCTTGGACACGGACAGGGGAGTCTCACCCCTCCACTTT
14	TRBV30	NA	NA	TRBJ2-2	CAWSVRFGAGELFF	TGTGCCTGGAGTGTACGGTTTGGAGCGGGGGAGCTGTTTTTT
15	TRBV5-1	NA	NA	TRBJ1-3	CASSLGQASGNTIYF	TGCGCCAGCAGCTTGGGACAGGCCTCTGGAAACACCATATATTTT
14	TRBV24-1	TRBD2	once	TRBJ2-1	CATSRAGGYNEQFF	TGTGCCACCAGTAGAGCGGGGGGGTACAATGAGCAGTTCTTC
16	TRBV7-3	NA	NA	TRBJ2-1	CASSPLGPVTYNEQFF	TGTGCCAGCAGCCCCCTGGGGCCAGTTACCTACAATGAGCAGTTCTTC
15	TRBV6-5	TRBD1	NA	TRBJ2-2	CASSKTGTNTGELFF	TGTGCCAGCAGCAAGACAGGGACGAACACCGGGGAGCTGTTTTTT
15	TRBV7-8	TRBD2	NA	TRBJ2-1	CASSLGGGVYNEQFF	TGTGCCAGCAGCTTAGGCGGGGGGGTCTACAATGAGCAGTTCTTC
12	TRBV12-3/TRBV12-4	NA	NA	TRBJ2-7	CASSRTWNEQYF	TGTGCCAGCAGCCGGACATGGAACGAGCAGTACTTC
14	TRBV3-1/TRBV3-2	NA	NA	TRBJ1-1	CASSPSQGYTEAFF	TGTGCCAGCAGCCCATCGCAGGGTTACACTGAAGCTTTCTTT
14	TRBV7-2	TRBD1	NA	TRBJ1-2	CASSLWQGAGGYTF	TGTGCCAGCAGCTTATGGCAGGGGGCGGGAGGCTACACCTTC
14	TRBV6-2/TRBV6-3	NA	few	TRBJ2-1	CASSYSQGYNEQFF	TGTGCCAGCAGTTACTCGCAGGGATACAATGAGCAGTTCTTC
16	TRBV7-3	NA	NA	TRBJ1-6	CASSPQGPGNNSPLHF	TGTGCCAGCAGCCCGCAGGGGCCGGGGAATAATTCACCCCTCCACTTT
17	TRBV28	TRBD1	NA	TRBJ1-5	CASTRTGGENSNQPQHF	TGTGCCAGCACCCGGACAGGGGGCGAGAATAGCAATCAGCCCCAGCATTTT
14	TRBV28	NA	few	TRBJ1-4	CASSSPERGEKLFF	TGTGCCAGCAGTTCACCAGAGCGGGGTGAAAAACTGTTTTTT
12	TRBV5-1	NA	NA	TRBJ2-1	CASSLTGNEQFF	TGCGCCAGCAGCTTGACAGGGAATGAGCAGTTCTTC
15	TRBV19	TRBD2	NA	TRBJ2-1	CASSRLAAPYNEQFF	TGTGCCAGTAGTAGACTAGCGGCCCCGTACAATGAGCAGTTCTTC
18	TRBV18	NA	NA	TRBJ1-1	CASSPLAGSGPMNTEAFF	TGTGCCAGCTCACCACTGGCAGGCTCAGGTCCCATGAACACTGAAGCTTTCTTT
13	TRBV13	NA	NA	TRBJ1-5	CASSLGRDQPQHF	TGTGCCAGCAGCTTAGGGCGAGATCAGCCCCAGCATTTT
13	TRBV19	NA	NA	TRBJ2-5	CASSTVDQETQYF	TGTGCCAGTAGCACAGTAGACCAAGAGACCCAGTACTTC
15	TRBV5-1	TRBD2	NA	TRBJ2-1	CASTMGSSGAGEQFF	TGCGCCAGCACCATGGGGTCTAGCGGGGCCGGTGAGCAGTTCTTC
12	TRBV28	NA	once	TRBJ2-5	CAAGGGRETQYF	TGTGCCGCTGGGGGGGGCCGGGAGACCCAGTACTTC
15	TRBV7-8	NA	NA	TRBJ2-7	CASSLKGDFTYEQYF	TGTGCCAGCAGCTTAAAAGGCGACTTCACCTACGAGCAGTACTTC
20	TRBV10-3	TRBD2	NA	TRBJ2-5	CAISTKGKVPASGDQETQYF	TGTGCCATCAGTACGAAGGGGAAGGTTCCCGCTAGCGGGGATCAAGAGACCCAGTACTTC
14	TRBV2	TRBD1	few	TRBJ1-2	CASSEDRGFYGYTF	TGTGCCAGCAGTGAGGACAGGGGATTCTATGGCTACACCTTC
11	TRBV5-1	NA	NA	TRBJ2-7	CASSGGSEQYF	TGCGCCAGCAGCGGGGGGAGCGAGCAGTACTTC
17	TRBV5-1	TRBD2	NA	TRBJ2-1	CASSLDGGGGAANEQFF	TGCGCCAGCAGCTTGGACGGAGGCGGGGGGGCCGCGAATGAGCAGTTCTTC
12	TRBV6-5	NA	NA	TRBJ1-5	CASGGAGEPQHF	TGTGCCAGCGGGGGGGCGGGGGAGCCCCAGCATTTT
13	TRBV30	TRBD1	NA	TRBJ2-5	CAWSGGGDETQYF	TGTGCCTGGAGTGGAGGGGGCGATGAGACCCAGTACTTC
13	TRBV6-2/TRBV6-3	NA	NA	TRBJ2-1	CASSTVRYNEQFF	TGTGCCAGCAGTACAGTACGCTACAATGAGCAGTTCTTC
13	TRBV19	NA	NA	TRBJ2-5	CASSGQGEETQYF	TGTGCCAGTAGTGGTCAGGGTGAAGAGACCCAGTACTTC
13	TRBV12-3/TRBV12-4	NA	once	TRBJ2-1	CASTESTRNEQFF	TGTGCCAGCACCGAATCGACACGGAATGAGCAGTTCTTC
16	TRBV4-3	NA	once	TRBJ2-1	CASSQENFQRAREQFF	TGCGCCAGCAGCCAAGAAAATTTTCAGAGGGCAAGAGAGCAGTTCTTC